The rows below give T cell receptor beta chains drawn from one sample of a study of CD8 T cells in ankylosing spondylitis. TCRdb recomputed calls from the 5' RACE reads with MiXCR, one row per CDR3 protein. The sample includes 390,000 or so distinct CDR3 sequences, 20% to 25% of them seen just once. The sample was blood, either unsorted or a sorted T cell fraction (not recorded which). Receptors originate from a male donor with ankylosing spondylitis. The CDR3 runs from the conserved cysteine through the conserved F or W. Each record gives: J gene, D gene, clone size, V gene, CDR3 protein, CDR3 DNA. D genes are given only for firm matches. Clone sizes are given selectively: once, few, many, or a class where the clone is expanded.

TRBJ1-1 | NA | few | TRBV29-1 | CSHATEMNTEAFF | TGCAGCCATGCCACAGAGATGAACACTGAAGCTTTCTTT
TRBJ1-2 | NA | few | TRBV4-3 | CASSQEPGVYGYTF | TGCGCCAGCAGCCAAGAGCCCGGGGTCTATGGCTACACCTTC
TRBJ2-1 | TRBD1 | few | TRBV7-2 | CASSFDRGAYNEQFF | TGTGCCAGCAGCTTCGACAGGGGGGCCTACAATGAGCAGTTCTTC
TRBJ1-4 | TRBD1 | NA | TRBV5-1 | CASSGTGGTNEKLFF | TGCGCCAGCAGCGGGACAGGGGGAACTAATGAAAAACTGTTTTTT
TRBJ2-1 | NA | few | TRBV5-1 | CASSLQGIDNEQFF | TGCGCCAGCAGCTTGCAAGGGATTGACAATGAGCAGTTCTTC
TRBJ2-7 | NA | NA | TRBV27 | CASSWSGTGTYEQYF | TGTGCCAGCAGTTGGTCCGGGACGGGGACCTACGAGCAGTACTTC
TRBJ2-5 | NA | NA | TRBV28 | CASSPFGGALRTQYF | TGTGCCAGCAGTCCCTTTGGAGGGGCGCTAAGGACCCAGTACTTC
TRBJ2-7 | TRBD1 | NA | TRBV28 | CASSNAGTASSYEQYF | TGTGCCAGCAGTAACGCCGGGACAGCCTCCTCCTACGAGCAGTACTTC
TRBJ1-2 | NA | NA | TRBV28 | CASSLNLYGYTF | TGTGCCAGCAGTTTGAACCTCTATGGCTACACCTTC
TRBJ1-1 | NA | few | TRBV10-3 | CAISGGVGMNTEAFF | TGTGCCATCAGTGGGGGTGTTGGGATGAACACTGAAGCTTTCTTT
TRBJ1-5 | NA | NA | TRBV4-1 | CASSQRHPGQPQHF | TGCGCCAGCAGCCAACGTCACCCGGGACAGCCCCAGCATTTT
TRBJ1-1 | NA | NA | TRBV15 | CATSRFYGGNTEAFF | TGTGCCACCAGCAGATTCTACGGGGGTAACACTGAAGCTTTCTTT
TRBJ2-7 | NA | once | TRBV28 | CASSPAGWSYEQYF | TGTGCCAGCAGCCCAGCAGGTTGGTCCTACGAGCAGTACTTC
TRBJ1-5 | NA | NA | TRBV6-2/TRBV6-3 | CASREQNQPQHF | TGTGCCAGCAGAGAACAAAATCAGCCCCAGCATTTT
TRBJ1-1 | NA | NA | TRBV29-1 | CSVEDTYTEAFF | TGCAGCGTTGAAGATACATACACTGAAGCTTTCTTT
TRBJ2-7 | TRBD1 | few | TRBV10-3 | CAIRVLSGTGNEQYF | TGTGCCATCAGGGTACTGTCGGGGACAGGGAACGAGCAGTACTTC
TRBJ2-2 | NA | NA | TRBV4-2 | CASSPEAGNTGELFF | TGTGCCAGCAGCCCTGAGGCGGGAAACACCGGGGAGCTGTTTTTT
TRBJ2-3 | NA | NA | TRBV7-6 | CASSSTSLTAQYF | TGTGCCAGCAGCTCGACTAGTTTGACGGCGCAGTATTTT
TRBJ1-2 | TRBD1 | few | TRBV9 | CASSETGELYGYTF | TGTGCCAGCAGCGAGACAGGGGAACTCTATGGCTACACCTTC
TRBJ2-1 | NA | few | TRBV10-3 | CAISESGGWEDNEQFF | TGTGCCATCAGTGAGTCAGGAGGGTGGGAAGACAATGAGCAGTTCTTC
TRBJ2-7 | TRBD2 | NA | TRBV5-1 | CASSAIVGLAGGITQYF | TGCGCCAGCAGCGCAATTGTGGGACTAGCGGGAGGGATAACGCAGTACTTC
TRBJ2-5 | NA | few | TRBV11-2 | CASSLQGKVEAQYF | TGTGCCAGCAGCTTGCAGGGAAAAGTCGAGGCCCAGTACTTC
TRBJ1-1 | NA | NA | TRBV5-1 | CASSLLLGGNTEAFF | TGCGCCAGCAGCTTGTTACTGGGAGGAAACACTGAAGCTTTCTTT
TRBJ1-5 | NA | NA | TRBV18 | CASSQGFNSNQPQHF | TGTGCCAGCTCACAGGGATTTAATAGCAATCAGCCCCAGCATTTT
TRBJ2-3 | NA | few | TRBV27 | CASTTLAATTTDTQYF | TGTGCCAGCACCACCTTGGCAGCAACAACCACAGATACGCAGTATTTT
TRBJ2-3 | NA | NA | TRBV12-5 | CASGLSLERGTQYF | TGTGCTAGTGGTTTGTCTCTCGAAAGGGGTACGCAGTATTTT
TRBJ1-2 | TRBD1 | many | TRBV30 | CAWTQTGLGGYTF | TGTGCCTGGACTCAGACAGGGTTGGGTGGCTACACCTTC
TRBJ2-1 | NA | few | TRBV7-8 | CASSLAIYYNEQFF | TGTGCCAGCAGCTTAGCCATATATTACAATGAGCAGTTCTTC
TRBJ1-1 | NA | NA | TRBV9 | CASSVVVNTEAFF | TGTGCCAGCAGCGTAGTAGTGAACACTGAAGCTTTCTTT
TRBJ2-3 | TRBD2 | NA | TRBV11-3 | CASSPGLAAVTDTQYF | TGTGCCAGCAGCCCGGGACTAGCGGCCGTCACAGATACGCAGTATTTT
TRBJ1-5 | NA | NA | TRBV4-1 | CASSQRNQPQHF | TGCGCCAGCAGCCAAAGAAATCAGCCCCAGCATTTT
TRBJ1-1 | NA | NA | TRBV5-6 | CASSPRQREAFF | TGTGCCAGCAGCCCTAGACAGCGTGAAGCTTTCTTT
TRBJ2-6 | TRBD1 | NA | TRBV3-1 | CASSGRDRGSSGANVLTF | TGTGCCAGCAGCGGCCGGGACAGAGGGAGCTCTGGGGCCAACGTCCTGACTTTC
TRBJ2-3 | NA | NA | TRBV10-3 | CAISESSLDTQYF | TGTGCCATCAGTGAGTCCAGCTTGGATACGCAGTATTTT
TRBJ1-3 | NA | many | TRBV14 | CASSQGARSGNTIYF | TGTGCCAGCAGCCAAGGGGCTCGCTCTGGAAACACCATATATTTT
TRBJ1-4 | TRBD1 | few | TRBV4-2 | CASSQDRTGGVGKLFF | TGTGCCAGCAGCCAAGATAGGACAGGGGGAGTTGGAAAACTGTTTTTT
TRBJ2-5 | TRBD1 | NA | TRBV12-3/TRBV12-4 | CASSLWDRGRSDQYF | TGTGCCAGCAGTTTATGGGACAGGGGCCGTTCGGACCAGTACTTC
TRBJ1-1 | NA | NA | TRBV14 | CASSHADSGTEAFF | TGTGCCAGCAGCCATGCGGACAGCGGCACTGAAGCTTTCTTT
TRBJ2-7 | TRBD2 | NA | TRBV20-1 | CSANDRGGINGQYF | TGCAGTGCTAACGACCGGGGGGGAATCAATGGGCAGTACTTC
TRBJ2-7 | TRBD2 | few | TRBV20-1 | CSATGGTPSYEQYF | TGCAGTGCTACCGGGGGGACCCCTTCCTACGAGCAGTACTTC
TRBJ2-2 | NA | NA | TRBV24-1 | CATSDLRKYRNTGELFF | TGTGCCACCAGTGATTTGCGAAAATACAGGAACACCGGGGAGCTGTTTTTT
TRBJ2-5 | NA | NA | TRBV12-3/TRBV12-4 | CASRMGGLSQETQYF | TGTGCCAGCAGGATGGGAGGCCTCAGTCAAGAGACCCAGTACTTC
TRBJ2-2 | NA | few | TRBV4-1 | CASSQDFGSSTGELFF | TGCGCCAGCAGCCAAGATTTCGGCTCCTCCACCGGGGAGCTGTTTTTT
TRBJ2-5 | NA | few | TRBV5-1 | CASSLVSGEEETQYF | TGCGCCAGCAGCTTGGTTTCAGGGGAAGAGGAGACCCAGTACTTC
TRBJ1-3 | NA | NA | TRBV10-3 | CAISEVGGGNTIYF | TGTGCCATCAGTGAGGTAGGCGGAGGAAACACCATATATTTT